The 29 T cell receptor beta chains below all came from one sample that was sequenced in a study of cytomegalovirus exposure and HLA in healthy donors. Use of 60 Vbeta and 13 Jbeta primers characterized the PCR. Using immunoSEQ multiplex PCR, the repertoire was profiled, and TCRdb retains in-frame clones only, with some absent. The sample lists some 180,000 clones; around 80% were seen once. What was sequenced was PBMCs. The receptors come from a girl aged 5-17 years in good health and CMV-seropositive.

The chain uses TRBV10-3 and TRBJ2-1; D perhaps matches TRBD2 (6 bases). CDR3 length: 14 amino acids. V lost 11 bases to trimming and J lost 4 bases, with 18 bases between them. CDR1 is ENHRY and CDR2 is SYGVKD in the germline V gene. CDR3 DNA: TGTGCCGCCACCCGGGAGAGGGGATACAATGAGCAGTTCTTC. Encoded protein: CAATRERGYNEQFF.

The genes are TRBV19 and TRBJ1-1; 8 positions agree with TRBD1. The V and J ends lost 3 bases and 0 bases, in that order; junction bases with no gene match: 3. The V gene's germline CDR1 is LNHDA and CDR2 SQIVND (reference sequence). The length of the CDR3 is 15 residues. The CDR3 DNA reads TGTGCCAGTAGTATGGACAGGGTTATGAACACTGAAGCTTTCTTT. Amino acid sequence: CASSMDRVMNTEAFF.

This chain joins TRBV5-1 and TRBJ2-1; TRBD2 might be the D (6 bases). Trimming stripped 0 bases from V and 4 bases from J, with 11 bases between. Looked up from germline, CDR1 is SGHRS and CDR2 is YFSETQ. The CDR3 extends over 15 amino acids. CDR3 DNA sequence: TGCGCCAGCAGCTTGGAGGGACTCCCGTACAATGAGCAGTTCTTC. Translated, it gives CASSLEGLPYNEQFF.

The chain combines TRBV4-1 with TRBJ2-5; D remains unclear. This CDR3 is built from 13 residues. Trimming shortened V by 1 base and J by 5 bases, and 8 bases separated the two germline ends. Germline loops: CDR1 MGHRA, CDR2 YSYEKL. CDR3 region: CASSQALPETQYF. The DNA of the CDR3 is TGCGCCAGCAGCCAAGCGCTACCTGAGACCCAGTACTTC.

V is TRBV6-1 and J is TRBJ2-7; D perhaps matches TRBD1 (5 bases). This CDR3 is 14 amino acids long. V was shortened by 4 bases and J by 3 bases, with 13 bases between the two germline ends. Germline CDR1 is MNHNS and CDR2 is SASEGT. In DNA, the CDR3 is TGTGCCAGCAGTGTCGACAGCACACTCTACGAGCAGTACTTC. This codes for CASSVDSTLYEQYF.

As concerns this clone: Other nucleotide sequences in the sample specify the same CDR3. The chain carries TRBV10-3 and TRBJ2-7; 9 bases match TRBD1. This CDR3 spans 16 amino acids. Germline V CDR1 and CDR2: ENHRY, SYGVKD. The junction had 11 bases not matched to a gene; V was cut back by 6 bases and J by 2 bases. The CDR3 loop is CAISPGTGNGAYEQYF. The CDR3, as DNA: TGTGCCATCAGCCCCGGGACAGGGAATGGGGCCTACGAGCAGTACTTC.

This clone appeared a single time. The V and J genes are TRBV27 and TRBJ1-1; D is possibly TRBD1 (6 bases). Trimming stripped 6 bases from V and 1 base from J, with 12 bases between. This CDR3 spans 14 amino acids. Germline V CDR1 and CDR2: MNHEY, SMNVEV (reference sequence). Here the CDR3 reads CASSKGGQNTEAFF. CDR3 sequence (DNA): TGTGCCAGCAGCAAGGGGGGGCAGAACACTGAAGCTTTCTTT.

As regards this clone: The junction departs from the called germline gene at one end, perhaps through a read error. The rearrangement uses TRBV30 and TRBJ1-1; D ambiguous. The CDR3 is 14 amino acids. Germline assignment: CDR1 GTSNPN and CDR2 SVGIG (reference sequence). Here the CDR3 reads CAWNVIGWTTEAFF. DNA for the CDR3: TGTGCATGGAACGTAATAGGGTGGACTACTGAAGCTTTCTTT.

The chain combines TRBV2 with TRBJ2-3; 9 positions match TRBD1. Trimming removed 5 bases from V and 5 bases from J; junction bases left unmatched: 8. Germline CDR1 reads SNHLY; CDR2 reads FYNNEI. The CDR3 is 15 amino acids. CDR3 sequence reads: CASSPQGARKDTQYF. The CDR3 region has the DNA TGTGCCAGCAGTCCACAGGGGGCTAGGAAAGATACGCAGTATTTT.

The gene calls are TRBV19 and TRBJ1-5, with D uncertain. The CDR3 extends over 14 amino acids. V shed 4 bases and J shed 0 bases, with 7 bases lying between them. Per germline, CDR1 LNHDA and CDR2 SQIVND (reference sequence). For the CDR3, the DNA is TGTGCCAGTAGTAGCAGGCCTAGCAATCAGCCCCAGCATTTT. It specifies CASSSRPSNQPQHF.

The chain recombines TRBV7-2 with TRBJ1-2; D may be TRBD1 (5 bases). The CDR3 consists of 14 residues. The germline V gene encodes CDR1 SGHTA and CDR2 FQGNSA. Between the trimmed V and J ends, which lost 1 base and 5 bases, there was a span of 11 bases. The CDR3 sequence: CASSLDGGFYGYTF. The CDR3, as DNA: TGTGCCAGCAGCTTAGACGGGGGTTTTTATGGCTACACCTTC. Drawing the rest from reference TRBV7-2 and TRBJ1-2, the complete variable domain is GAGVSQSPSNKVTEKGKDVELRCDPISGHTALYWYRQSLGQGLEFLIYFQGNSAPDKSGLPSDRFSAERTGGSVSTLTIQRTQQEDSAVYLCASSLDGGFYGYTFGSGTRLTVV.

This CDR3 is CATFNGLAAYNEQFF. The CDR3 DNA reads as TGCGCCACTTTCAATGGACTAGCGGCCTACAATGAGCAGTTCTTC. The rearrangement uses TRBV10-2 and TRBJ2-1, with 10 bases lining up with TRBD2. This CDR3 has 15 amino acids. V was pared by 10 bases and J by 2 bases, with 8 bases of the junction left unmatched. Germline CDR1 WSHSY, CDR2 SAAADI.

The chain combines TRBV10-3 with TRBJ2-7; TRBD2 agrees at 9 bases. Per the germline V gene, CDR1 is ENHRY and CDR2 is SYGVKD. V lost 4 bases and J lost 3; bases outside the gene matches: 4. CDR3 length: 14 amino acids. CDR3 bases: TGTGCCATCAGTGGGGCTAGCGGGGACTACGAGCAGTACTTC. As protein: CAISGASGDYEQYF.

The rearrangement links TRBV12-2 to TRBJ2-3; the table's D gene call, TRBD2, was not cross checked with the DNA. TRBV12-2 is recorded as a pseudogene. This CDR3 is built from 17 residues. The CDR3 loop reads CASRLAEGLAGADTQYF. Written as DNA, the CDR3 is TGTGCAAGTCGCTTAGCGGAGGGACTAGCGGGAGCAGATACGCAGTATTTT.

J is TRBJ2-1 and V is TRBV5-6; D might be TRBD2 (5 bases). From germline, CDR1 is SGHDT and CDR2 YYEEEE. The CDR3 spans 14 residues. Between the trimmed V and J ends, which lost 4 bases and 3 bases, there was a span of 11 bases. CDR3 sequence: CASSPREIYNEQFF. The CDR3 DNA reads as TGTGCCAGCAGCCCTAGGGAGATCTACAATGAGCAGTTCTTC.

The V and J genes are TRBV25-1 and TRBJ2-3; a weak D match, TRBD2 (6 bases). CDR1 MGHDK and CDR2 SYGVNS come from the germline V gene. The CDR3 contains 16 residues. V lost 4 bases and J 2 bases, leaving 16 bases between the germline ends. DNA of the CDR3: TGTGCCAGCAGTGCTCCCCTGCGGGGCCACACAGATACGCAGTATTTT. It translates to CASSAPLRGHTDTQYF.

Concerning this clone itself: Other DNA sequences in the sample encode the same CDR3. Written as DNA, the CDR3 is TGTGCCAGCAGCTTAGGGACTAGCGGGAGCTCCTACAATGAGCAGTTCTTC. It yields the protein CASSLGTSGSSYNEQFF. The rearrangement links TRBV11-2 to TRBJ2-1; TRBD2 matches 13 bases. Germline CDR1 and CDR2: SGHAT and FQNNGV. This CDR3 has 17 residues. The J segment lost 0 bases and the V segment lost 1 base, leaving 0 bases of the junction unmatched.

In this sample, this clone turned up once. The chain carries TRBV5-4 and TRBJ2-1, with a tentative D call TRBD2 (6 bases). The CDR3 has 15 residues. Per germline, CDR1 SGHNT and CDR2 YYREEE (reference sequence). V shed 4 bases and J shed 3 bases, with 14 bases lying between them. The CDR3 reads CASSRDSSFYNEQFF. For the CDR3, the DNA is TGTGCCAGCAGCAGGGACTCCTCTTTCTACAATGAGCAGTTCTTC.

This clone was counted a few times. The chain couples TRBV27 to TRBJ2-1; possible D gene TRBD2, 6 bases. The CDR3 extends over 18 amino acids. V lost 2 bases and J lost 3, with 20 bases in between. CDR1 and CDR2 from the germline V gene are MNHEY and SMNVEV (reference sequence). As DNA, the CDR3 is TGTGCCAGCAGTTTAAGAGGAGGGGCTAGCTTCCTCTACAATGAGCAGTTCTTC. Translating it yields CASSLRGGASFLYNEQFF.

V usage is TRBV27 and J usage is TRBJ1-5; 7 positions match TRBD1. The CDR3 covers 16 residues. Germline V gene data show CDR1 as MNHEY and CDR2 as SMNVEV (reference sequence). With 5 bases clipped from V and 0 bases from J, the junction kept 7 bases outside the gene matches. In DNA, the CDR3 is TGTGCCAGCAGTCCGCAGGGGGTCTATAGCAATCAGCCCCAGCATTTT. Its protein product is CASSPQGVYSNQPQHF.

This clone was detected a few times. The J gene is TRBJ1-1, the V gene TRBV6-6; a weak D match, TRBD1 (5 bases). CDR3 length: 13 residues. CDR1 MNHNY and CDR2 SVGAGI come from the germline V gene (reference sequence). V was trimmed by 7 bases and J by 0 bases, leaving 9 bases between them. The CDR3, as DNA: TGTGCCAGCATTGAACAGGTGAACACTGAAGCTTTCTTT. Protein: CASIEQVNTEAFF.

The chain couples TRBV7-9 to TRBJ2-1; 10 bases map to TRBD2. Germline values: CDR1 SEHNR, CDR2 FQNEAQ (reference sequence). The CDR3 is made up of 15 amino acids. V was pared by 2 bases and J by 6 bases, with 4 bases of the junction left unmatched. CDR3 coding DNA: TGTGCCAGCAGCTTAAGTACTAGCGGGATCAATGAGCAGTTCTTC. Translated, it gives CASSLSTSGINEQFF.

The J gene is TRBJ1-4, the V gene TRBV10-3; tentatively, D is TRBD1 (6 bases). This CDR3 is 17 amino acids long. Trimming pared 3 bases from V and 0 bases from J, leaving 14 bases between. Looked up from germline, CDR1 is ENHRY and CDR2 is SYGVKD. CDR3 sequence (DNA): TGTGCCATCAGTGATTCGGACAGACATGCAACTAATGAAAAACTGTTTTTT. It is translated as CAISDSDRHATNEKLFF.

The CDR3 nucleotides read TGTGCCAGCAGCGTGGGACTAGCGGGAGCTTCCGGGGCCAACGTCCTGACTTTC. It translates to CASSVGLAGASGANVLTF. This rearrangement joins TRBV7-7 to TRBJ2-6, with 14 bases identical to TRBD2. The CDR3 loop spans 18 amino acids. The V segment lost 5 bases and the J segment 4 bases; nucleotides outside the gene matches: 7. Germline CDR1 is SSHAT and CDR2 is FNYEAQ (reference sequence).

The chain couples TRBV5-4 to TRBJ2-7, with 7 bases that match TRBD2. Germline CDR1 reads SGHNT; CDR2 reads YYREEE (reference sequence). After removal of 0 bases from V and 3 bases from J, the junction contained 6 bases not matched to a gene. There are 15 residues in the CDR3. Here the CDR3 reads CASSLESSGHYEQYF. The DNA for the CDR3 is TGTGCCAGCAGCTTGGAGTCTAGCGGCCACTACGAGCAGTACTTC.

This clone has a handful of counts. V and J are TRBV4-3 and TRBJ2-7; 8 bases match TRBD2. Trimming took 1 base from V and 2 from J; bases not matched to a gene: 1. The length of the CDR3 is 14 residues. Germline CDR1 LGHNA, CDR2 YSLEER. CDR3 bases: TGCGCCAGCAGCCAAGCGGGAGGGCCCTACGAGCAGTACTTC. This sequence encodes CASSQAGGPYEQYF.

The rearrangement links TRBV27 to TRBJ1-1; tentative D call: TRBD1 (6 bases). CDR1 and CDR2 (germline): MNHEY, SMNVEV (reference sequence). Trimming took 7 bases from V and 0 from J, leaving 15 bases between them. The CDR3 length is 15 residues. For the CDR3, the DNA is TGTGCCAGCACCATTAGGGGGGGGTTGAACACTGAAGCTTTCTTT. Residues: CASTIRGGLNTEAFF.

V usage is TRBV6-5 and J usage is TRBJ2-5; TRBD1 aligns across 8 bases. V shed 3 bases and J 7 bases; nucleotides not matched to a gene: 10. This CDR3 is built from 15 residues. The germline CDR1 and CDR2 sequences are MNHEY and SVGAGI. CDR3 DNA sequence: TGTGCCAGCAGTTATTTGCCCGGACAGGGACTGACCCAGTACTTC. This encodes CASSYLPGQGLTQYF.

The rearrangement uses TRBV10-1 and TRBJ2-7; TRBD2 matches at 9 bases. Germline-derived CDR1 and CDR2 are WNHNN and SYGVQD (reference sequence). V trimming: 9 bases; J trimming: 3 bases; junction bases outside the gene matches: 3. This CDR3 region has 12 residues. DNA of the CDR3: TGCGCCAGTAGCGGGAGTGTCTACGAGCAGTACTTC. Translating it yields CASSGSVYEQYF.